The T cell receptor (beta chain) under discussion was sequenced for a study of blood T cell repertoires in COVID-19. Overall study: Italy, Spain and the United States were the sources of the convalescent and acute COVID-19 samples.

Original handling: Nucleated cell counts were estimated from reference gene primer amplification. Assay used: immunoSEQ multiplex PCR; TCRdb lists only in-frame clones, some missing. V, J and clone size are taken as reported in that table, and D and trimming were inferred from the DNA itself. Here the sample spans roughly 110,000 clones, around 83% being singletons. Looked up from germline, CDR1 is SEHNR and CDR2 is FQNEAQ (reference sequence). V lost 2 bases to trimming and J lost 6 bases; unmatched junction nucleotides: 6. The length of the CDR3 is 16 residues. This sequence originates from a man aged 70-80 years with acute or convalescent COVID-19. This chain connects TRBV7-9 to TRBJ1-6; 8 bases agree with TRBD1. The sequenced sample was peripheral blood. The CDR3 loop reads CASSLPGGASNSPLHF. The CDR3 DNA reads as TGTGCCAGCAGCTTACCAGGGGGCGCGAGTAATTCACCCCTCCACTTT.